Below, 8 T cell receptor beta chains from the same sample are listed, as sequenced in a study of cytomegalovirus exposure and HLA in healthy donors. The PCR used 60 Vbeta and 13 Jbeta primers. Sequenced by immunoSEQ multiplex PCR; TCRdb stores in-frame clones only, minus some. The sample contains about 260,000 clones, under 80% of which appear only once. The sequencing input was PBMCs. All receptors come from a female donor in good health and CMV-seronegative.

The chain uses TRBV7-9 and TRBJ1-4; D is undetermined. From germline, CDR1 is SEHNR and CDR2 FQNEAQ (reference sequence). V gave up 3 bases and J gave up 8 bases, with 7 bases separating them. The CDR3 contains 12 residues. The chain's CDR3 is CASSFGGEKLFF. The CDR3 nucleotides are TGTGCCAGCAGCTTCGGAGGGGAAAAACTGTTTTTT.

The DNA for the CDR3 is TGTGCCAGCAGTTTAAGGGGGACTAGCGGGAGAAGCTCCTACAATGAGCAGTTCTTC. Translating gives CASSLRGTSGRSSYNEQFF. The chain carries TRBV27 and TRBJ2-1; 14 positions match TRBD2. This CDR3 contains 19 residues. Trimming removed 2 bases from V and 0 bases from J; junction bases left unmatched: 6. Germline V gene data show CDR1 as MNHEY and CDR2 as SMNVEV (reference sequence).

The chain employs TRBV27 and TRBJ1-5, with a possible D match to TRBD1 (6 bases). CDR1 and CDR2 from the germline V gene are MNHEY and SMNVEV (reference sequence). The CDR3 length is 14 residues. Trimming took off 5 bases at V and 4 bases at J, with 12 bases between the two ends. CDR3 protein: CASSIQGGNQPQHF. CDR3 bases: TGTGCCAGCAGTATACAGGGCGGGAATCAGCCCCAGCATTTT.

The rearrangement joins TRBV7-6 to TRBJ2-3, with TRBD2 matching 9 bases. The trim removed 5 bases at V and 2 bases at J, leaving 5 bases unmatched. Germline CDR1 is SGHVS and CDR2 is FNYEAQ. The CDR3 length is 15 residues. CDR3: CASSTSGRNTDTQYF. The CDR3 nucleotides are TGTGCCAGCAGCACGAGCGGGAGGAACACAGATACGCAGTATTTT.

Worth noting for this clone: No conserved phenylalanine or tryptophan ends this CDR3, so it is likely a read error. The DNA is left out, because the CDR3 cannot be placed on it with certainty; the CDR3 is given as TCRdb lists it. The rearrangement links TRBV5-8 to TRBJ2-7; the table calls TRBD2, which could not be checked here. Germline CDR1 reads SGHTS; CDR2 reads YDEGEE. The CDR3 length is 10 residues, termini included. CDR3: CASSLPEGSI.

The chain links TRBV11-3 to TRBJ1-1; possibly TRBD1 for D (6 bases). Germline loops: CDR1 SGHNT, CDR2 YENEEA. The CDR3 spans 16 residues. V dropped 0 bases and J dropped 6 bases, with 17 bases sitting between them. Written as DNA, the CDR3 is TGTGCCAGCAGCTTAGATGGGTTCCAGGGGCGTGCTGAAGCTTTCTTT. Its translation is CASSLDGFQGRAEAFF.

This clone was recorded a few times. The V call is TRBV5-6, the J call TRBJ2-7; 7 nucleotides match TRBD2. The germline V gene has CDR1 SGHDT and CDR2 YYEEEE. Trimming at V came to 1 base and at J to 2 bases, leaving 3 bases not matched to a gene. CDR3 length: 14 amino acids. The CDR3 coding sequence is TGTGCCAGCAGCTTGTTTGGGGGGGCCTACGAGCAGTACTTC. Protein sequence: CASSLFGGAYEQYF. The full variable domain, rest sourced from reference TRBV5-6 and TRBJ2-7, is DAGVTQSPTHLIKTRGQQVTLRCSPKSGHDTVSWYQQALGQGPQFIFQYYEEEERQRGNFPDRFSGHQFPNYSSELNVNALLLGDSALYLCASSLFGGAYEQYFGPGTRLTVT.

The chain employs TRBV30 and TRBJ2-4; unclear D gene. CDR1 is GTSNPN and CDR2 is SVGIG in the germline V gene (reference sequence). V lost 2 bases and J lost 3, with 14 bases in between. The CDR3 runs 15 residues. This chain's CDR3 is CAWSPLAAGKNIQYF. The CDR3 bases are TGTGCCTGGAGTCCCCTGGCGGCCGGCAAAAACATTCAGTACTTC.